The following is a T cell receptor (beta chain) sequence with its context. The sample is drawn from a study of early T cells in non-severe SARS-CoV-2 infection. Unmatched junction bases numbered 3, after V lost 4 bases and J lost 4 bases. CDR1 GTSNPN and CDR2 SVGIG come from the germline V gene (reference sequence). This CDR3 is 13 amino acids long. Each CDR3 protein is one row after TCRdb ran MiXCR on the 5' RACE reads. The sample has approximately 110,000 distinct CDR3 sequences; about 15% are singletons. This receptor was identified in an adult who was a healthcare worker with PCR-confirmed SARS-CoV-2 infection or an uninfected control (not recorded which). V and J are TRBV30 and TRBJ2-1, with 8 bases identical to TRBD2. The sequenced material came from whole blood. The CDR3 coding sequence is TGTGCCTGGACTAGCGGGTCATACAATGAGCAGTTCTTC. Translating gives CAWTSGSYNEQFF. Full variable domain (remainder filled in from reference TRBV30 and TRBJ2-1): SQTIHQWPATLVQPVGSPLSLECTVEGTSNPNLYWYRQAAGRGLQLLFYSVGIGQISSEVPQNLSASRPQDRQFILSSKKLLLSDSGFYLCAWTSGSYNEQFFGPGTRLTVL.